The text below deals with one T cell receptor beta chain. This entry is derived from a study of blood T cell repertoires in COVID-19. On the study more broadly: The analysed material was cDNA or gDNA that came from T cells, B-cell-depleted T cells, or PBMCs.

The V end was cut by 7 bases, the J end by 1 base, with 7 bases between. This CDR3 contains 12 residues. Germline CDR1 MNHEY, CDR2 SVGAGI. Under the authors' procedure: The assay estimated nucleated cells by amplifying reference gene primers. Sequencing used immunoSEQ multiplex PCR; TCRdb keeps in-frame clones, though not all of them. The V and J calls and the clone size are those of that table, but D and trimming were determined from the DNA. The sample consists of about 250,000 clones, roughly four fifths of them appearing once. Participants came from around 25 US areas, aged about 18 to 95 years. The recovered donors of Cohort 3 showed two negative PCRs, clearance, or symptom resolution.

Input material: PBMCs or T cells enriched from blood (not recorded which). The clonotype comes from a man aged 50 or older who had recovered from COVID-19. The chain is built from TRBV6-5 and TRBJ1-1; D not certain. CDR3 sequence: CASIGRNTEAFF. DNA of the CDR3: TGTGCCAGCATAGGGAGGAACACTGAAGCTTTCTTT.